This entry lists 2 T cell receptor beta chains sequenced from one sample in a study of cytomegalovirus exposure and HLA in healthy donors. TCRdb keeps only in-frame clones here, not all; method: immunoSEQ multiplex PCR. The sample records approximately 160,000 clones, roughly nine tenths being singletons. The specimen sequenced was PBMCs. All receptors derive from a young woman in good health and CMV-seropositive.

The V call is TRBV6-1, the J call TRBJ2-7, with D unresolved. The CDR3 contains 13 residues. Germline V gene lookup returns CDR1 MNHNS and CDR2 SASEGT. V gave up 5 bases and J gave up 0 bases, with 8 bases separating them. The CDR3, as DNA: TGTGCCAGCAGTAACCGGTTCTCCTACGAGCAGTACTTC. This codes for CASSNRFSYEQYF.

The chain couples TRBV19 to TRBJ2-5; 7 bases match TRBD2. The CDR3 sequence is 17 residues long. The V and J ends lost 6 bases and 2 bases, in that order; junction bases with no gene match: 15. Germline V gene data show CDR1 as LNHDA and CDR2 as SQIVND (reference sequence). In DNA, the CDR3 is TGTGCCAGTAGCCCAGGTAGAGCGGGACTTCTACAAGAGACCCAGTACTTC. Protein: CASSPGRAGLLQETQYF.